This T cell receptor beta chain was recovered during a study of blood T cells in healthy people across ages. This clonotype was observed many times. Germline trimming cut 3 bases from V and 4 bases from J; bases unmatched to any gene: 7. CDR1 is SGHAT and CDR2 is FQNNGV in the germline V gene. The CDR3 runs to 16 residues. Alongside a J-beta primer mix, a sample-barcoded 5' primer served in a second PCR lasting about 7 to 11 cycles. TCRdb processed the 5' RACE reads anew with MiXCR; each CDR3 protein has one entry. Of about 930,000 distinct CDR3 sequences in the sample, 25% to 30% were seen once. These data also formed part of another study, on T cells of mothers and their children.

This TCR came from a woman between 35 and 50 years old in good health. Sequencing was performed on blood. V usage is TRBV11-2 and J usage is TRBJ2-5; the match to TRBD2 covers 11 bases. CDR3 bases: TGTGCCAGCAGCTTTAGCGGTAGCGGGGGGGTAGAGACCCAGTACTTC. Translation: CASSFSGSGGVETQYF.